This T cell receptor beta chain was identified during a study of T cell changes during pregnancy in multiple sclerosis. The repertoire was sequenced with immunoSEQ multiplex PCR; TCRdb's copy has only in-frame clones and lacks some. The top ten clones hold roughly a tenth of a sample with about 32,000 clones, 75% to 90% of them seen once. The junction had 18 bases not matched to a gene; V was cut back by 10 bases and J by 4 bases. There are 16 residues in the CDR3. Germline CDR1 and CDR2: SNHLY and FYNNEI. The source of this sequence is a female donor with multiple sclerosis, enrolled in a pregnancy study. This chain links TRBV2 with TRBJ1-2, with 7 bases identical to TRBD1. The sequences come from CD8+ T cells from peripheral blood mononuclear cells, collected in the second trimester of pregnancy. This CDR3 reads CANTKRQGEGRYGYTF. The DNA of the CDR3 is TGTGCCAACACAAAGCGACAGGGCGAGGGTCGCTATGGCTACACCTTC.